The source of this T cell receptor beta chain is a study of blood T cell repertoires in COVID-19. Assay: immunoSEQ multiplex PCR; the TCRdb copy retains only in-frame clones and omits some. Of under 100,000 clones in the sample, more than 60% are singletons; the top ten hold 15% to 20%. The CDR3 contains 16 residues. From germline, CDR1 is SNHLY and CDR2 FYNNEI. Trimming cost V 3 bases and J 0 bases, with 14 bases left between them. The sequenced sample was peripheral blood. The chain uses TRBV2 and TRBJ1-1; D not certain. The source of this sequence is a woman of 80 years or more with active or convalescent COVID-19. CDR3 DNA: TGTGCCAGCAGTGACAGCCCGTCGACTTTGAACACTGAAGCTTTCTTT. Translating gives CASSDSPSTLNTEAFF. Supplemented by reference TRBV2 and TRBJ1-1, the full variable domain reads EPEVTQTPSHQVTQMGQEVILRCVPISNHLYFYWYRQILGQKVEFLVSFYNNEISEKSEIFDDQFSVERPDGSNFTLKIRSTKLEDSAMYFCASSDSPSTLNTEAFFGQGTRLTVV.